The 13 T cell receptor beta chains reported below all come from one sample, sequenced in a study of blood T cell repertoires in COVID-19. TCRdb's table, derived via immunoSEQ multiplex PCR, lists solely in-frame clones and lacks some. The repertoire includes roughly 55,000 clones, 70% to 90% of them detected once, and about 10% sits in the top ten. The specimen sequenced was peripheral blood. Receptor source: a man aged 70 or older with active COVID-19.

This chain uses TRBV5-4 with TRBJ1-6; 12 bases agree with TRBD1. The trim removed 4 bases at V and 7 bases at J, leaving 12 bases unmatched. Per the germline V gene, CDR1 is SGHNT and CDR2 is YYREEE (reference sequence). The CDR3 runs 18 residues. The CDR3 sequence is CASSPNPGQGALNSPLHF. The CDR3, as DNA: TGTGCCAGCAGCCCGAACCCGGGACAGGGGGCGTTAAATTCACCCCTCCACTTT.

The rearrangement uses TRBV19 and TRBJ1-1; 8 nucleotides match TRBD1. Trimming removed 5 bases from V and 3 bases from J; junction bases left unmatched: 8. Germline-derived CDR1 and CDR2 are LNHDA and SQIVND (reference sequence). The CDR3 has 15 residues. The CDR3 region is CASSARTGLDTEAFF. The CDR3 DNA follows: TGTGCCAGTAGTGCCCGGACAGGGTTGGACACTGAAGCTTTCTTT.

The chain combines TRBV6-2 or TRBV6-3 with TRBJ2-2; D gene unclear. This CDR3 spans 16 amino acids. Germline values: CDR1 MNHEY, CDR2 SVGEGT. Trimming cost V 4 bases and J 0 bases, with 12 bases left between them. CDR3 in amino acids: CASSSMRIANTGELFF. The CDR3 DNA sequence: TGTGCCAGCAGTTCGATGCGGATCGCGAACACCGGGGAGCTGTTTTTT.

The chain employs TRBV5-1 and TRBJ2-3; possibly TRBD2 for D (5 bases). The germline V and J ends were trimmed by 0 bases and 0 bases, with 8 bases remaining between them. CDR1 is SGHRS and CDR2 is YFSETQ in the germline V gene. The CDR3 is made up of 15 amino acids. The CDR3 spells CASSLGQRSTDTQYF. The CDR3 DNA reads as TGCGCCAGCAGCTTGGGTCAGCGGAGCACAGATACGCAGTATTTT.

This sequence joins TRBV9 and TRBJ1-2, with D possibly matching TRBD1 (6 bases). With 2 bases removed from V and 5 bases from J, the gap between germline ends came to 13 bases. CDR3 length: 14 residues. The germline gives CDR1 SGDLS, CDR2 YYNGEE. CDR3 nucleotide sequence: TGTGCCAGCAGCGTCACCTCTCAGGGGTATGGCTACACCTTC. It codes for CASSVTSQGYGYTF.

The CDR3 coding sequence is TGTGCCAGCAGCTCGGGGGGGGTGAACTATGGCTACACCTTC. This translates into CASSSGGVNYGYTF. This chain connects TRBV5-4 to TRBJ1-2; D possibly corresponds to TRBD1 (5 bases). The CDR3 spans 14 residues. Germline loops: CDR1 SGHNT, CDR2 YYREEE (reference sequence). V gave up 3 bases and J gave up 2 bases, with 11 bases separating them.

The chain links TRBV9 to TRBJ2-5; no firm D call. In germline, CDR1 is SGDLS, CDR2 YYNGEE. This CDR3 is built from 13 residues. V was shortened by 3 bases and J by 7 bases, with 13 bases between the two germline ends. The CDR3 is CASSGLVVGTQYF. CDR3 coding DNA: TGTGCCAGCAGCGGATTAGTCGTCGGGACCCAGTACTTC.

The J gene is TRBJ2-7, the V gene TRBV7-8, with D perhaps TRBD1 (6 bases). This CDR3 spans 14 amino acids. Trimming left V 4 bases short and J 2 bases short, with 12 bases between. Germline V CDR1 and CDR2: SGHVS, FQNEAQ. The CDR3 DNA reads as TGTGCCAGCAGCTCTCACAGGGATACCTACGAGCAGTACTTC. This codes for CASSSHRDTYEQYF.

The chain uses TRBV7-8 and TRBJ2-5; tentative D call: TRBD1 (6 bases). The CDR3 totals 15 residues. CDR1 is SGHVS, CDR2 FQNEAQ, per germline. V shed 1 base and J shed 5 bases, with 14 bases lying between them. The chain's CDR3 is CASSLEGQLGETQYF. CDR3 in DNA: TGTGCCAGCAGCTTAGAAGGACAGCTGGGGGAGACCCAGTACTTC. Variable domain in full (rest from reference TRBV7-8 and TRBJ2-5): GAGVSQSPRYKVAKRGQDVALRCDPISGHVSLFWYQQALGQGPEFLTYFQNEAQLDKSGLPSDRFFAERPEGSVSTLKIQRTQQEDSAVYLCASSLEGQLGETQYFGPGTRLLVL.

The rearrangement uses TRBV7-6 and TRBJ2-1; 8 bases line up with TRBD2. This CDR3 spans 15 amino acids. Germline loops: CDR1 SGHVS, CDR2 FNYEAQ. V was pared by 2 bases and J by 6 bases, with 6 bases of the junction left unmatched. The CDR3 DNA reads as TGTGCCAGCAGCTTAAGAGCGGGGGCCATCAATGAGCAGTTCTTC. Amino acids: CASSLRAGAINEQFF.

This clone was seen once. The chain combines TRBV5-1 with TRBJ1-4; 10 bases match TRBD1. Trimming at V came to 0 bases and at J to 1 base, leaving 3 bases not matched to a gene. The CDR3 is 17 amino acids. The germline V gene has CDR1 SGHRS and CDR2 YFSETQ. For the CDR3, the DNA is TGCGCCAGCAGCTTGGGACAGGGGGCGGAAACTAATGAAAAACTGTTTTTT. Translated: CASSLGQGAETNEKLFF.

V and J are TRBV6-1 and TRBJ1-2, with a tentative D call TRBD1 (6 bases). This CDR3 has 16 residues. Looked up from germline, CDR1 is MNHNS and CDR2 is SASEGT. V lost 3 bases, J lost 3 bases, and 17 bases lay in between. The CDR3 loop is CASSELQGLRDYGYTF. CDR3 sequence (DNA): TGTGCCAGCAGTGAGCTCCAGGGGTTGAGGGACTATGGCTACACCTTC.

This clone was seen only once. The CDR3 here is CASSVAPGQGKTQYF. The CDR3 nucleotides read TGTGCCAGCAGCGTAGCACCGGGACAGGGCAAGACCCAGTACTTC. The gene calls are TRBV9 and TRBJ2-5; 9 nucleotides match TRBD1. This CDR3 spans 15 amino acids. Unmatched junction bases numbered 6, after V lost 0 bases and J lost 6 bases. The germline gives CDR1 SGDLS, CDR2 YYNGEE.